The rows below give T cell receptor beta chains drawn from one sample of a study of T cell changes during pregnancy in multiple sclerosis. The method was immunoSEQ multiplex PCR; TCRdb's version includes in-frame clones alone and lacks a portion of them. This table has roughly 51,000 clones, 92% appearing once. The sequences come from CD4+ T cells from peripheral blood mononuclear cells, collected after pregnancy. These receptors all stem from a female donor in good health, enrolled as a control in a pregnancy study. Both conserved end residues are part of each CDR3. Each record gives: V gene, D gene, J gene, clone size, CDR3 protein, CDR3 DNA. D genes are given only for firm matches. Where a row states a size, it is once, few, many or the class of an expanded clone; other rows omit it.

>TRBV7-9|-|TRBJ2-7|-
CASSLGAEQYF
TGTGCCAGCAGCTTAGGGGCCGAGCAGTACTTC
>TRBV28|TRBD1|TRBJ1-2|-
CASSSPDRNGGYTF
TGTGCCAGCAGTTCTCCGGACAGGAACGGTGGCTACACCTTC
>TRBV6-5|-|TRBJ2-7|-
CASSRQAEQYF
TGTGCCAGCAGTCGACAGGCCGAGCAGTACTTC
>TRBV30|-|TRBJ1-4|-
CAWNNRVTNEKLFF
TGTGCCTGGAACAACAGGGTTACTAATGAAAAACTGTTTTTT
>TRBV6-5|-|TRBJ1-1|-
CASRNGGRVNTEAFF
TGTGCCAGCAGGAACGGAGGTCGAGTGAACACTGAAGCTTTCTTT
>TRBV6-5|TRBD1|TRBJ1-5|-
CASRRTGRNQPQHF
TGTGCCAGCCGGAGGACAGGTCGCAATCAGCCCCAGCATTTT
>TRBV13|TRBD2|TRBJ2-3|-
CASKGGGRDTQYF
TGTGCCAGCAAGGGCGGGGGGAGAGATACGCAGTATTTT
>TRBV6-6|-|TRBJ1-4|-
CASLGGANEKLFF
TGTGCCAGCCTGGGGGGGGCGAACGAAAAACTGTTTTTT
>TRBV15|-|TRBJ1-1|-
CATSGGWDTEAFF
TGTGCCACCAGCGGGGGGTGGGACACTGAAGCTTTCTTT
>TRBV29-1|-|TRBJ2-7|-
CSVVGGAYDEQYF
TGCAGCGTTGTAGGGGGGGCGTACGACGAGCAGTACTTC
>TRBV7-2|TRBD1|TRBJ1-5|-
CASSPDRGNQPQHF
TGTGCCAGCAGCCCGGACAGGGGCAATCAGCCCCAGCATTTT
>TRBV5-1|-|TRBJ1-2|-
CASSLDLGKDTF
TGCGCCAGCAGCTTGGATCTCGGGAAGGACACCTTC
>TRBV9|TRBD2|TRBJ2-1|once
CASSAGLAGVNEQFF
TGTGCCAGCAGCGCAGGACTAGCGGGGGTAAATGAGCAGTTCTTC
>TRBV19|TRBD1|TRBJ1-1|-
CASKKTGGNTEAFF
TGTGCCAGTAAAAAGACAGGGGGGAACACTGAAGCTTTCTTT
>TRBV28|TRBD2|TRBJ2-1|-
CASKDPGLAVNNEQFF
TGTGCCAGCAAAGACCCCGGACTAGCGGTGAACAATGAGCAGTTCTTC
>TRBV7-2|-|TRBJ2-3|-
CASSTPGLNTDTQYF
TGTGCCAGCAGCACACCGGGACTTAACACAGATACGCAGTATTTT
>TRBV6-5|-|TRBJ2-1|-
CASSWEGPGRDEQFF
TGTGCCAGCAGTTGGGAAGGTCCGGGCAGGGATGAGCAGTTCTTC
>TRBV2|-|TRBJ2-7|-
CASSFDKPEYF
TGTGCCAGCAGTTTCGACAAACCCGAGTACTTC
>TRBV14|TRBD2|TRBJ2-1|-
CASNLGGWHSYNEQFF
TGTGCCAGCAACCTCGGGGGGTGGCACTCCTACAATGAGCAGTTCTTC
>TRBV4-3|TRBD2|TRBJ2-1|-
CASSQDSGLALYNEQFF
TGCGCCAGCAGCCAAGATTCGGGACTAGCCTTATACAATGAGCAGTTCTTC
>TRBV14|-|TRBJ2-7|-
CASSLGHLTTYEQYF
TGTGCCAGCAGCTTGGGACACTTAACCACCTACGAGCAGTACTTC
>TRBV5-1|TRBD1|TRBJ1-2|-
CASSTGGTGGFGYTF
TGCGCCAGCAGCACGGGCGGGACAGGGGGTTTTGGCTACACCTTC
>TRBV7-9|-|TRBJ1-1|-
CASSLAGGQGEAFF
TGTGCCAGCAGCTTAGCCGGGGGGCAGGGTGAAGCTTTCTTT
>TRBV2|TRBD2|TRBJ2-3|-
CASSEPSGGKKTQYF
TGTGCCAGCAGTGAACCGAGCGGGGGTAAGAAAACGCAGTATTTT
>TRBV29-1|TRBD2|TRBJ2-5|-
CSVGGAGRAGRETQYF
TGCAGCGTCGGGGGGGCAGGGAGAGCGGGGAGAGAGACCCAGTACTTC
>TRBV9|TRBD2|TRBJ2-1|-
CASSVASGEGNEQFF
TGTGCCAGCAGCGTAGCTAGCGGGGAAGGTAATGAGCAGTTCTTC
>TRBV19|TRBD1|TRBJ2-2|-
CASSRARQGRTGELFF
TGTGCCAGTAGTAGGGCCCGACAGGGGCGAACCGGGGAGCTGTTTTTT
>TRBV7-6|-|TRBJ1-1|-
CASSRQENTEAFF
TGTGCCAGCAGCCGGCAGGAGAACACTGAAGCTTTCTTT
>TRBV5-4|TRBD1|TRBJ1-6|-
CASSFPTGNNSPLHF
TGTGCCAGCAGCTTTCCGACAGGGAATAATTCACCCCTCCACTTT
>TRBV28|TRBD1|TRBJ1-2|once
CASRATGGGYGYTF
TGTGCCAGCCGCGCGACAGGGGGCGGCTATGGCTACACCTTC
>TRBV4-3|-|TRBJ1-2|-
CASSQEDGNYGYTF
TGCGCCAGCAGCCAAGAAGACGGGAACTATGGCTACACCTTC
>TRBV6-1|-|TRBJ1-5|once
CASSLEQGRNQPQHF
TGTGCCAGCAGTCTAGAACAGGGAAGAAATCAGCCCCAGCATTTT
>TRBV7-9|-|TRBJ1-4|-
CASSLATGFKITNEKLFF
TGTGCCAGCAGCTTGGCTACGGGGTTCAAGATCACTAATGAAAAACTGTTTTTT
>TRBV28|-|TRBJ2-5|-
CASSSPLGGARETQYF
TGTGCCAGCAGTTCCCCTTTGGGGGGGGCTAGGGAGACCCAGTACTTC
>TRBV5-3|-|TRBJ1-5|-
CASTGPQHF
TGTGCCTCCACAGGGCCCCAGCATTTT
>TRBV7-2|-|TRBJ2-3|-
CASSLALSAGTSTDTQYF
TGTGCCAGCAGCTTGGCACTCTCCGCTGGGACTAGCACAGATACGCAGTATTTT
>TRBV7-9|TRBD1|TRBJ1-2|-
CASSFQGGGYTF
TGTGCCAGCAGCTTCCAGGGGGGTGGCTACACCTTC
>TRBV20-1|-|TRBJ2-1|-
CSASRGEQFF
TGCAGTGCTAGCCGGGGGGAGCAGTTCTTC
>TRBV5-1|-|TRBJ2-2|-
CASSAQAANTGELFF
TGCGCCAGCAGCGCACAGGCCGCGAACACCGGGGAGCTGTTTTTT
>TRBV27|TRBD2|TRBJ2-5|-
CASSLIAGGLETQYF
TGTGCCAGCAGTTTAATAGCGGGGGGCCTAGAGACCCAGTACTTC
>TRBV7-2|-|TRBJ1-2|-
CASSLTGGYGYTF
TGTGCCAGCAGCTTAACGGGGGGCTATGGCTACACCTTC
>TRBV18|-|TRBJ2-7|-
CASSPSQGQNEQYF
TGTGCCAGCTCACCGAGTCAGGGTCAGAACGAGCAGTACTTC
>TRBV19|-|TRBJ2-2|once
CASSVYPGQRVIGELFF
TGTGCCAGTAGTGTTTACCCGGGACAAAGGGTTATCGGGGAGCTGTTTTTT
>TRBV19|-|TRBJ1-3|once
CASRRKGASGNTIYF
TGTGCCAGTAGGAGAAAAGGGGCTTCTGGAAACACCATATATTTT
>TRBV19|TRBD1|TRBJ2-7|-
CASSIWTGYEQYF
TGTGCCAGTAGTATATGGACAGGCTACGAGCAGTACTTC
>TRBV15|-|TRBJ1-1|-
CATSSGVAEAFF
TGTGCCACCAGCAGCGGGGTCGCTGAAGCTTTCTTT
>TRBV5-1|TRBD1|TRBJ2-7|-
CASSSGQGTYEQYF
TGCGCCAGCAGCTCTGGACAGGGGACCTACGAGCAGTACTTC
>TRBV7-3|-|TRBJ1-5|-
CASSHDRNQPQHF
TGTGCCAGCAGCCACGACAGAAATCAGCCCCAGCATTTT
>TRBV5-8|-|TRBJ1-5|-
CASSFGGGPQHF
TGTGCCAGCAGCTTCGGGGGGGGTCCCCAGCATTTT
>TRBV11-2|-|TRBJ2-5|-
CASSLEGTPQETQYF
TGTGCCAGCAGCTTAGAAGGGACTCCCCAAGAGACCCAGTACTTC
>TRBV28|TRBD2|TRBJ2-7|once
CASSAGLAGIGEQYF
TGTGCCAGCAGTGCGGGACTAGCGGGGATCGGGGAGCAGTACTTC
>TRBV19|TRBD1|TRBJ1-2|-
CASSIMGQGSNGYTF
TGTGCCAGTAGTATTATGGGACAGGGTTCAAATGGCTACACCTTC